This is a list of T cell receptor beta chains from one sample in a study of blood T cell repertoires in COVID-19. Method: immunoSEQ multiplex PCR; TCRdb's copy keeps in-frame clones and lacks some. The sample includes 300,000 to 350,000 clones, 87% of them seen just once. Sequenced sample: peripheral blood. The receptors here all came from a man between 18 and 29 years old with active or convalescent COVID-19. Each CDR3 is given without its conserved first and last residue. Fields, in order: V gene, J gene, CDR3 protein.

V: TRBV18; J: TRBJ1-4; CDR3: ASSNGQGQEKLF
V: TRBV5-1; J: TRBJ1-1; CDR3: ASSLRYNTEAF
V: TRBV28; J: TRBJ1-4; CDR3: ASSFGGGTTNEKLF
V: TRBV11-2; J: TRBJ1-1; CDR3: ASSSGGIEAF
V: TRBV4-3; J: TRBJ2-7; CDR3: ASSQNPAGGSREQY
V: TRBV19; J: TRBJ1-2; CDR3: ASSIGVNPNGYGYT
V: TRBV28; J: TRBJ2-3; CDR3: ASSPRGAGSTDTQY
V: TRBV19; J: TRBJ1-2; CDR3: ASATSRGSYNYGYT
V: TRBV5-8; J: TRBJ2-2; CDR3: ASSLSGTGVTGELF
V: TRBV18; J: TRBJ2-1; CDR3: ASSPPLRDNEQF